The rows below give T cell receptor beta chains drawn from one sample of a study of blood T cell repertoires in COVID-19. Sequencing was performed with immunoSEQ multiplex PCR; in TCRdb, only in-frame clones are kept and a portion is missing. Of about 130,000 clones in the sample, around nine tenths are singletons; the top ten hold 11%. Material: peripheral blood. All receptors derive from a woman aged 70-85 years with COVID-19, enrolled during active disease. Each CDR3 is given with its conserved first and last residue. A D gene is named only where the DNA matches it firmly. Clone size is not always given. Where it is, it says once, few, many or a class for expanded clones.

TRBD1	NA	TRBV5-5	TRBJ1-4	CASSFGTGPDWEKLFF	TGTGCCAGCAGCTTTGGGACAGGGCCCGATTGGGAAAAACTGTTTTTT
NA	NA	TRBV30	TRBJ1-6	CAWRPGNDSPLHF	TGTGCCTGGAGACCGGGGAACGATTCACCCCTCCACTTT
TRBD1	NA	TRBV3-1/TRBV3-2	TRBJ2-7	CASSQGQGGEQYF	TGTGCCAGCAGCCAAGGACAGGGGGGCGAGCAGTACTTC
TRBD2	NA	TRBV5-6	TRBJ2-2	CASSRGLAEWRAGELFF	TGTGCCAGCAGCCGGGGACTAGCGGAGTGGAGGGCTGGGGAGCTGTTTTTT
NA	NA	TRBV7-2	TRBJ1-4	CASSLVSAQGSNEKLFF	TGTGCCAGCAGCTTAGTTTCAGCCCAGGGCAGTAATGAAAAACTGTTTTTT
TRBD2	NA	TRBV7-8	TRBJ2-5	CASSLAGGKETQYF	TGTGCCAGCAGCTTAGCGGGGGGGAAAGAGACCCAGTACTTC
TRBD1	NA	TRBV6-4	TRBJ2-1	CASSDSSRQGVYNEQFF	TGTGCCAGCAGTGACTCGAGTCGACAGGGAGTCTACAATGAGCAGTTCTTC
NA	NA	TRBV5-6	TRBJ1-2	CASSFKDSKSYGYTF	TGTGCCAGCAGCTTTAAAGACAGTAAGAGCTATGGCTACACCTTC
TRBD1	NA	TRBV3-1/TRBV3-2	TRBJ1-3	CASSPTGGGNTIYF	TGTGCCAGCAGCCCGACAGGGGGCGGAAACACCATATATTTT
NA	NA	TRBV6-1	TRBJ1-2	CASSEVPRYGYTF	TGTGCCAGCAGTGAAGTACCGCGCTATGGCTACACCTTC
NA	NA	TRBV3-1/TRBV3-2	TRBJ1-5	CASSQGPESNQPQHF	TGTGCCAGCAGCCAAGGCCCGGAGAGCAATCAGCCCCAGCATTTT
TRBD2	NA	TRBV5-4	TRBJ2-3	CASSSSGGATDTQYF	TGTGCCAGCAGCTCTAGCGGGGGGGCTACAGATACGCAGTATTTT
TRBD1	NA	TRBV27	TRBJ2-7	CASSPGTGEWGYEQYF	TGTGCCAGCAGTCCCGGGACAGGGGAGTGGGGCTACGAGCAGTACTTC
NA	once	TRBV18	TRBJ2-2	CASSPRVSGELFF	TGTGCCAGCTCTCCGAGGGTTTCCGGGGAGCTGTTTTTT
NA	NA	TRBV19	TRBJ1-1	CASNHRDLNTEAFF	TGTGCCAGTAATCACCGGGATTTAAACACTGAAGCTTTCTTT
TRBD1	NA	TRBV4-1	TRBJ1-2	CASSQDVTGALEGYTF	TGCGCCAGCAGCCAAGATGTGACAGGGGCTCTGGAAGGCTACACCTTC
TRBD1	NA	TRBV4-1	TRBJ2-7	CASSQPGQGWSEQYF	TGCGCCAGCAGCCAACCGGGACAGGGATGGTCCGAGCAGTACTTC
TRBD1	NA	TRBV25-1	TRBJ1-2	CASSEFGTGVVNGYTF	TGTGCCAGCAGTGAATTCGGGACAGGGGTAGTGAATGGCTACACCTTC
NA	NA	TRBV3-1/TRBV3-2	TRBJ1-1	CASSTGSEAFF	TGTGCCAGCAGCACTGGGAGCGAAGCTTTCTTT
TRBD1	NA	TRBV18	TRBJ2-7	CASSPGTGEAYEQYF	TGTGCCAGCTCACCCGGGACAGGGGAGGCCTACGAGCAGTACTTC
NA	NA	TRBV7-2	TRBJ2-7	CASSSGEYYEQYF	TGTGCCAGCAGCTCCGGGGAATACTACGAGCAGTACTTC
TRBD1	NA	TRBV24-1	TRBJ2-5	CATSGTGAHETQYF	TGTGCCACCAGTGGTACAGGGGCTCACGAGACCCAGTACTTC
NA	NA	TRBV2	TRBJ2-5	CASTMTGTLNRETQYF	TGTGCCAGCACCATGACCGGGACACTTAACAGGGAGACCCAGTACTTC
TRBD1	NA	TRBV9	TRBJ1-1	CASSAWDRGDTEAFF	TGTGCCAGCAGCGCCTGGGACAGGGGAGACACTGAAGCTTTCTTT
NA	NA	TRBV5-1	TRBJ2-1	CASSLQVNEQFF	TGCGCCAGCAGCCTACAGGTAAATGAGCAGTTCTTC
TRBD1	once	TRBV19	TRBJ1-2	CASSLQGADYGYTF	TGTGCCAGTAGTCTACAGGGGGCCGACTATGGCTACACCTTC
NA	NA	TRBV3-1/TRBV3-2	TRBJ2-5	CASSPWGSQETQYF	TGTGCCAGCAGCCCCTGGGGCAGCCAAGAGACCCAGTACTTC
NA	NA	TRBV7-9	TRBJ1-3	CASSYPRTPGNTIYF	TGTGCCAGCAGCTACCCCCGGACACCTGGAAACACCATATATTTT
TRBD2	few	TRBV7-6	TRBJ2-2	CASSPTRVAGGPGGELFF	TGTGCCAGCAGCCCTACCCGGGTAGCGGGGGGGCCGGGCGGGGAGCTGTTTTTT
NA	NA	TRBV6-7	TRBJ1-5	CASSYHINQPQHF	TGTGCCAGCAGTTACCACATAAATCAGCCCCAGCATTTT
TRBD1	NA	TRBV5-4	TRBJ1-4	CASSVDRGRGEKLFF	TGTGCCAGCAGCGTGGACAGGGGTAGGGGTGAAAAACTGTTTTTT
NA	NA	TRBV4-1	TRBJ1-1	CASSQGPGRGTEAFF	TGCGCCAGCAGCCAAGGCCCAGGTAGGGGCACTGAAGCTTTCTTT
TRBD1	once	TRBV3-1/TRBV3-2	TRBJ1-5	CASSPRGGTGNQPQHF	TGTGCCAGCAGCCCCCGCGGAGGGACAGGGAATCAGCCCCAGCATTTT
NA	few	TRBV9	TRBJ1-1	CASSVAPGREAAEAFF	TGTGCCAGCAGCGTAGCTCCCGGCAGAGAGGCTGCTGAAGCTTTCTTT
NA	NA	TRBV5-4	TRBJ1-1	CASSLRQGLSTEAFF	TGTGCCAGCAGCTTGAGGCAGGGGCTTAGCACTGAAGCTTTCTTT
NA	NA	TRBV7-9	TRBJ1-6	CASSSTVDNSPLHF	TGTGCCAGCAGCTCGACAGTAGATAATTCACCCCTCCACTTT
TRBD1	NA	TRBV6-4	TRBJ1-6	CASSEPTHRGIAYNSPLHF	TGTGCCAGCAGTGAACCAACCCACAGGGGGATAGCCTATAATTCACCCCTCCACTTT
NA	NA	TRBV15	TRBJ1-1	CATSRTLQQDLAFF	TGTGCCACCAGCAGAACACTCCAACAGGATCTGGCTTTCTTT
TRBD1	once	TRBV30	TRBJ1-2	CAWSTLTGVRGYTF	TGTGCCTGGAGTACCCTGACAGGGGTGAGGGGCTACACCTTC
NA	NA	TRBV27	TRBJ1-6	CASTVLLGRGNSPLHF	TGTGCCAGCACCGTACTTCTGGGAAGGGGGAATTCACCCCTCCACTTT
TRBD1	once	TRBV9	TRBJ2-3	CASSVGDRGTDTQYF	TGTGCCAGCAGCGTAGGGGACAGGGGCACAGATACGCAGTATTTT
NA	NA	TRBV2	TRBJ2-3	CASSGGLAGADTQYF	TGTGCCAGCAGTGGGGGGCTAGCCGGCGCAGATACGCAGTATTTT
NA	NA	TRBV28	TRBJ2-7	CASSFSLAVLSYEQYF	TGTGCCAGCAGTTTTTCGCTGGCGGTACTCTCCTACGAGCAGTACTTC
TRBD1	NA	TRBV18	TRBJ1-1	CASSPGTGPTEAFF	TGTGCCAGCTCACCAGGGACAGGCCCCACTGAAGCTTTCTTT
TRBD1	NA	TRBV7-2	TRBJ2-2	CASSFPRDSGELFF	TGTGCCAGCAGCTTCCCAAGGGACAGCGGGGAGCTGTTTTTT
TRBD1	few	TRBV10-2	TRBJ1-6	CASSEFVPGQGDSPLHF	TGCGCCAGCAGTGAGTTCGTACCGGGACAGGGGGATTCACCCCTCCACTTT
NA	NA	TRBV7-3	TRBJ1-1	CASSLGRATGGAFF	TGTGCCAGCAGCTTAGGAAGGGCGACTGGAGGAGCTTTCTTT